This T cell receptor (beta chain) was captured in a study of PD-1 blockade in mismatch repair-deficient tumors. Details on this clone: Its specificity is unknown.

Study-wide points: Tumor-resident clones, often absent from pretreatment blood, expanded after pembrolizumab and then contracted.

Every patient had mismatch repair deficiency by PCR or immunohistochemistry. The TCR-sequenced patients were three responders to pembrolizumab. Assay used: immunoSEQ multiplex PCR; TCRdb lists only in-frame clones, some missing. The sample carries about 49,000 clones, 65% to 80% recorded once. The sample consisted of PBMCs, taken before pembrolizumab treatment. The TCR comes from an adult with mismatch repair-deficient cancer.

CDR3 residues: CASRLPDGCCGGKLFF. The CDR3 bases are TGTGCAAGTCGCTTACCGGACGGATGCTGTGGGGGAAAACTGTTTTTT. V gene TRBV12-2 combines with J gene TRBJ1-4. TRBV12-2 is noted as a pseudogene. CDR3 size: 16 residues.